The entry below describes one T cell receptor (beta chain). Profiling relied on immunoSEQ multiplex PCR, and the TCRdb table lists in-frame clones only, not all of them. The sample carries about 220,000 clones, approximately 80% recorded once. The data were taken from a study of blood T cell repertoires in COVID-19. The CDR3 is 14 amino acids. V shed 5 bases and J 4 bases; nucleotides not matched to a gene: 4. Germline V lookup: CDR1 LNHNV, CDR2 YYDKDF (reference sequence). This clonotype was sampled from a woman in her fifties or sixties who had recovered from COVID-19. The sequenced material came from PBMCs or T cells enriched from blood (not recorded which). The genes are TRBV15 and TRBJ1-4; 7 bases map to TRBD1. CDR3 in amino acids: CATSWGQNNEKLFF. CDR3 nucleotides: TGTGCCACCAGCTGGGGACAGAATAATGAAAAACTGTTTTTT.